Detailed here is one T cell receptor beta chain. The data originate from a study of blood T cell repertoires in COVID-19. For the study at large: Some COVID-19 samples were acute and others convalescent; all came from the United States, Italy and Spain.

The CDR3 loop spans 13 amino acids. Trimming removed 3 bases from V and 6 bases from J, with 11 bases in between. CDR1 and CDR2 from the germline V gene are MDHEN and SYDVKM. In Seattle, patients joined the study during active infection and were tracked longitudinally. As processed by the authors: Estimation of nucleated cell counts was performed using reference gene primer amplification. Measured with immunoSEQ multiplex PCR; TCRdb has only the in-frame clones, and not every one. For V, J and clone size, that table is used; D and trimming come from the DNA. The repertoire has approximately 78,000 clones, 80% to 95% of them found once; the top ten carry 2.6%.

Sequenced material: peripheral blood. The receptor's source is a man aged 45 to 65 with COVID-19, enrolled during active disease. The genes are TRBV28 and TRBJ1-2; D uncertain. The CDR3: CASSFSFENGYTF. CDR3 nucleotide sequence: TGTGCCAGCAGTTTTAGCTTTGAGAATGGCTACACCTTC.